The rows below give T cell receptor beta chains drawn from one sample of a study of CD8+ T cells in alopecia areata. The repertoire was sequenced with immunoSEQ multiplex PCR; TCRdb's copy has only in-frame clones and lacks some. The sample lists roughly 210,000 clones, approximately 45% occurring once. Sequences were derived from CD4+ T cells sorted from blood, sampled between weeks 36 and 40, from a patient treated with tofacitinib. These receptors all stem from a human donor with alopecia areata. Each CDR3 is given with its conserved first and last residue. The D gene is left open where the match is weak. Expanded clones are given a class, and other clones once, few, many or no size at all.

J gene | clone size | D gene | V gene | CDR3 DNA | CDR3 protein
TRBJ1-5 | few | NA | TRBV30 | TGTGCCTGGAGTCAGGGCGGGGTTAATCAGCCCCAGCATTTT | CAWSQGGVNQPQHF
TRBJ2-3 | few | NA | TRBV28 | TGTGCCAGCATGAAGAGAACAGATACGCAGTATTTT | CASMKRTDTQYF
TRBJ1-5 | many | NA | TRBV10-3 | TGTGCCATCCGGGCAGGGTTTGGTAATCAGCCCCAGCATTTT | CAIRAGFGNQPQHF
TRBJ2-7 | NA | TRBD2 | TRBV15 | TGTGCCACCAGCAGCCTGGGCCCTAGCGGGAGCTACGAGCAGTACTTC | CATSSLGPSGSYEQYF
TRBJ2-7 | NA | NA | TRBV29-1 | TGCAGCGGGTCGCGGGGCGGATCCTACGAGCAGTACTTC | CSGSRGGSYEQYF
TRBJ2-1 | NA | TRBD2 | TRBV9 | TGTGCCAGCAGCGTAGCGGCGGGAGGATCCTACAATGAGCAGTTCTTC | CASSVAAGGSYNEQFF
TRBJ2-1 | few | TRBD2 | TRBV5-6 | TGTGCCAGCAGCCACGGGTCCCGGGGGGCCTACAATGAGCAGTTCTTC | CASSHGSRGAYNEQFF
TRBJ1-5 | NA | TRBD1 | TRBV5-1 | TGCGCCAGCAGCTTACAGGGGGATAGCAATCAGCCCCAGCATTTT | CASSLQGDSNQPQHF
TRBJ2-1 | NA | TRBD2 | TRBV25-1 | TGTGCCAGCAGTGGAGGCCCGGGGGGGGCGCTTGTCCACAATGAGCAGTTCTTC | CASSGGPGGALVHNEQFF
TRBJ2-1 | NA | NA | TRBV25-1 | TGTGCCAGCAGTCAAGTTGGGAACAATGAGCAGTTCTTC | CASSQVGNNEQFF
TRBJ2-5 | NA | TRBD2 | TRBV5-1 | TGCGCCAGCAGCGTAACCGGGACTAGCGGACAAGAGACCCAGTACTTC | CASSVTGTSGQETQYF
TRBJ1-5 | NA | NA | TRBV30 | TGTGCCTGGAGTGATCGGATACAGCCCCAGCATTTT | CAWSDRIQPQHF
TRBJ1-1 | NA | TRBD1 | TRBV30 | TGTGCCTGGAGTCGACAGGGAAACACTGAAGCTTTCTTT | CAWSRQGNTEAFF
TRBJ1-2 | NA | NA | TRBV28 | TGTGCCAGCAGTTTAGCGGGGAGTCCATCTAACTATGGCTACACCTTC | CASSLAGSPSNYGYTF
TRBJ1-1 | few | NA | TRBV11-2 | TGTGCCAGCAGCCGTCTTGGGGGGAACACTGAAGCTTTCTTT | CASSRLGGNTEAFF
TRBJ2-5 | once | TRBD2 | TRBV7-2 | TGTGCCAGCAGCTTAGATGGGACTAACCAAGAGACCCAGTACTTC | CASSLDGTNQETQYF
TRBJ2-5 | few | NA | TRBV19 | TGTGCCAGTAGTATCTCAACAGGAGACCAAGAGACCCAGTACTTC | CASSISTGDQETQYF
TRBJ2-3 | NA | TRBD2 | TRBV2 | TGTGCCAGCAGCGGACTAGCAGCCACAGATACGCAGTATTTT | CASSGLAATDTQYF
TRBJ2-1 | NA | TRBD2 | TRBV11-2 | TGTGCCAGCAGCTTATATAGCGGGAGCTCTGCCTACAATGAGCAGTTCTTC | CASSLYSGSSAYNEQFF
TRBJ1-2 | few | NA | TRBV28 | TGTGCCAGCAGTCCCCCCGGGACCCCAGGAGATGGCTACACCTTC | CASSPPGTPGDGYTF
TRBJ1-2 | few | TRBD1 | TRBV27 | TGTGCCAGCAGTTTAAGTCCCAGGGGGAACTATGGCTACACCTTC | CASSLSPRGNYGYTF
TRBJ2-1 | NA | TRBD2 | TRBV30 | TGTGCCTGGAGTGGAATTAGCGGGAGGGACAATGAGCAGTTCTTC | CAWSGISGRDNEQFF
TRBJ2-1 | few | NA | TRBV6-5 | TGTGCCAGCAGTTATAAGGCGGGTCGGACCTTTACTGAGCAGTTCTTC | CASSYKAGRTFTEQFF
TRBJ1-5 | few | NA | TRBV5-8 | TGTGCCAGCAGCTTGCGCAGGGATCAGCCCCAGCATTTT | CASSLRRDQPQHF
TRBJ2-1 | NA | TRBD2 | TRBV30 | TGTGCCTGGAAACTAGCGGGAGTGCTCAATGAGCAGTTCTTC | CAWKLAGVLNEQFF
TRBJ2-3 | NA | TRBD2 | TRBV29-1 | TGCAGCGTTACCAGGACTAGCGGGGCCCCAGATACGCAGTATTTT | CSVTRTSGAPDTQYF
TRBJ1-2 | NA | TRBD1 | TRBV28 | TGTGCCAGCAGGCTGCAGGGGGCTGGCTATGGCTACACCTTC | CASRLQGAGYGYTF
TRBJ2-3 | NA | NA | TRBV29-1 | TGCAGCGTTGGGGGCAGGGAAGGCACAGATACGCAGTATTTT | CSVGGREGTDTQYF
TRBJ1-2 | few | NA | TRBV29-1 | TGCAGCGTTGAATCCGGCTACACCTTC | CSVESGYTF
TRBJ2-1 | NA | TRBD2 | TRBV18 | TGTGCCAGCTCACCACCGAGGCTAGCGGGAGGTGGTGATGAGCAGTTCTTC | CASSPPRLAGGGDEQFF
TRBJ2-7 | few | NA | TRBV29-1 | TGCAGCGGTACCGGGACAAGCTACGAGCAGTACTTC | CSGTGTSYEQYF
TRBJ2-5 | NA | TRBD1 | TRBV28 | TGTGCCAGCAGTACCTCCGGGACAGGGGCGGAGGACTTC | CASSTSGTGAEDF
TRBJ2-1 | few | TRBD2 | TRBV29-1 | TGCAGCGCCTTTGTAGGTAGCGGGAGAGGAAATGAGCAGTTCTTC | CSAFVGSGRGNEQFF
TRBJ2-1 | NA | NA | TRBV18 | TGTGCCAGCTCACCACCGTACGGGGACAATGAGCAGTTCTTC | CASSPPYGDNEQFF
TRBJ2-1 | few | TRBD2 | TRBV9 | TGTGCCAGCAGCGTAGCTCGACTAGCGGGAGGGAGAGGGAATGAGCAGTTCTTC | CASSVARLAGGRGNEQFF
TRBJ1-1 | few | TRBD1 | TRBV7-8 | TGTGCCAGCAGCTCACGAAAGGGGGCGAACACTGAAGCTTTCTTT | CASSSRKGANTEAFF
TRBJ1-2 | NA | NA | TRBV29-1 | TGCAGCGCGGCGAAAGATCGGGGCTACACCTTC | CSAAKDRGYTF
TRBJ2-4 | NA | TRBD1 | TRBV25-1 | TGTGCCAGCGGGAGCGGGACAGGGGAGTACTTC | CASGSGTGEYF
TRBJ2-6 | NA | NA | TRBV18 | TGTGCCAGCTCACCGTTGGGCGGCTCGTTCGACGTCCTGACTTTC | CASSPLGGSFDVLTF
TRBJ1-2 | NA | NA | TRBV30 | TGTGCCTGGAGGGTCACGGCCTCCTATGGCTACACCTTC | CAWRVTASYGYTF
TRBJ2-5 | NA | NA | TRBV4-1 | TGCGCCAGCAGCCCCGGTGGGAGCACCCCGGGGACCCAGTACTTC | CASSPGGSTPGTQYF
TRBJ2-2 | few | NA | TRBV28 | TGTGCCAGCAGTCACAGGCCCACCGGGGAGCTGTTTTTT | CASSHRPTGELFF
TRBJ2-5 | NA | NA | TRBV30 | TGTGCCTGGAGTTCGGGGCAGGGGTCCCAGTACTTC | CAWSSGQGSQYF
TRBJ1-3 | few | NA | TRBV23-1 | TGCGCCAGCAGTCAAGGGCTTGAACACAGACATTTT | CASSQGLEHRHF
TRBJ2-1 | few | TRBD2 | TRBV18 | TGTGCCAGCTCACCATCTTTCGGGAGGACTAGCTCCAATGAGCAGTTCTTC | CASSPSFGRTSSNEQFF
TRBJ2-1 | few | TRBD2 | TRBV30 | TGTGCCTGGAGTCCCAAGGCGAGCGGGAACCTTGGTGAGCAGTTCTTC | CAWSPKASGNLGEQFF
TRBJ2-5 | NA | NA | TRBV30 | TGTGCCTGGTCATACGGAGAGACCCAGTACTTC | CAWSYGETQYF
TRBJ1-5 | NA | NA | TRBV30 | TGTGCCTGGAGTGACACGTCAATCCAGCCCCAGCATTTT | CAWSDTSIQPQHF
TRBJ1-4 | many | TRBD1 | TRBV9 | TGTGCCAGCAGCCTCCCCCCGGACAGGGGTTTTGAAAAACTGTTTTTT | CASSLPPDRGFEKLFF
TRBJ1-4 | NA | TRBD1 | TRBV6-5 | TGTGCCAGCAGCCGAATGTCCGGGACAGATGAAAAACTGTTTTTT | CASSRMSGTDEKLFF